Below are 23 T cell receptor beta chains sequenced from a single sample in a study of blood T cell repertoires in COVID-19. Produced via immunoSEQ multiplex PCR; TCRdb's table is partial and in-frame only. The sample records under 350,000 clones, roughly 91% being singletons. The specimen was peripheral blood. All receptors come from a man in his forties with acute or convalescent COVID-19.

This rearrangement joins TRBV7-9 to TRBJ2-3; 7 bases map to TRBD2. V lost 5 bases, J lost 11 bases, and 7 bases stayed unmatched. This CDR3 has 12 amino acids. Germline assignment: CDR1 SEHNR and CDR2 FQNEAQ (reference sequence). In DNA, the CDR3 is TGTGCCAGCAGCGACTCCCGGGGGGTGCAGTATTTT. Translated, it gives CASSDSRGVQYF.

CDR3 in DNA: TGCGCCAGCAGCTTGTTTACCGTTGGGTTCGGAGAGGAAAAACTGTTTTTT. Encoded protein: CASSLFTVGFGEEKLFF. The V call is TRBV5-1, the J call TRBJ1-4; D is ambiguous. This CDR3 is 17 amino acids long. The V gene's germline CDR1 is SGHRS and CDR2 YFSETQ. V was pared by 1 base and J by 8 bases, with 21 bases between.

V usage is TRBV15 and J usage is TRBJ2-1; 11 bases are shared with TRBD2. Germline CDR1 is LNHNV and CDR2 is YYDKDF (reference sequence). The CDR3 length is 16 residues. V lost 8 bases and J lost 2; bases outside the gene matches: 8. This chain's CDR3 is CATRSGTSGTYNEQFF. The CDR3 nucleotides are TGTGCCACCCGCTCCGGGACTAGCGGAACCTACAATGAGCAGTTCTTC.

CDR3 sequence: CASSLVGDSGNTIYF. The DNA of the CDR3 is TGTGCCAGCAGCTTAGTAGGGGACTCTGGAAACACCATATATTTT. The rearrangement joins TRBV7-2 to TRBJ1-3; weak D call: TRBD1 (5 bases). The CDR3 is 15 amino acids. V lost 1 base, J lost 0 bases, and 7 bases lay in between. Per the germline V gene, CDR1 is SGHTA and CDR2 is FQGNSA.

This sequence joins TRBV12-5 and TRBJ2-3; the D is unclear. Trimming removed 5 bases from V and 5 bases from J, with 17 bases in between. Germline loops: CDR1 LGHNT, CDR2 FRNRAP. This CDR3 is built from 15 residues. CDR3 coding DNA: TGTGCTAGTGGTCAACCAGGCCCCTCTGGAGATACGCAGTATTTT. It specifies CASGQPGPSGDTQYF. The complete variable domain, with remaining parts taken from reference TRBV12-5 and TRBJ2-3, reads DARVTQTPRHKVTEMGQEVTMRCQPILGHNTVFWYRQTMMQGLELLAYFRNRAPLDDSGMPKDRFSAEMPDATLATLKIQPSEPRDSAVYFCASGQPGPSGDTQYFGPGTRLTVL.

This clone showed up just a few times. The J gene is TRBJ2-7, the V gene TRBV25-1, with TRBD2 matching over 8 bases. The germline CDR1 and CDR2 sequences are MGHDK and SYGVNS. Unmatched junction bases numbered 4, after V lost 3 bases and J lost 0 bases. The CDR3 loop spans 15 amino acids. CDR3 DNA: TGTGCCAGCAGTGATCCCGGGGGGGCCTCCTACGAGCAGTACTTC. It yields the protein CASSDPGGASYEQYF.

This chain uses TRBV24-1 with TRBJ1-5, with D unclear. Germline-derived CDR1 and CDR2 are KGHDR and SFDVKD. V lost 4 bases and J lost 1, with 13 bases in between. The CDR3 is 16 amino acids. The CDR3 nucleotides are TGTGCCACCAGTGAGGGTACGGCGGGGAGCAATCAGCCCCAGCATTTT. Translating gives CATSEGTAGSNQPQHF.

This rearrangement joins TRBV6-5 to TRBJ2-7; the match to TRBD1 covers 10 bases. CDR1 MNHEY and CDR2 SVGAGI come from the germline V gene. The V segment lost 6 bases and the J segment 3 bases; nucleotides outside the gene matches: 5. This CDR3 has 14 amino acids. CDR3 protein: CASSKRDRGYEQYF. The CDR3 coding sequence is TGTGCCAGCAGCAAAAGGGACAGGGGCTACGAGCAGTACTTC.

This chain connects TRBV25-1 to TRBJ1-4, with TRBD1 identical over 9 bases. Trimming cost V 2 bases and J 1 base; bases outside gene matches: 5. The length of the CDR3 is 17 residues. CDR1 is MGHDK and CDR2 is SYGVNS in the germline V gene. The CDR3 loop is CASSEPGQGKTNEKLFF. CDR3 bases: TGTGCCAGCAGTGAACCGGGACAGGGTAAAACTAATGAAAAACTGTTTTTT.

This chain links TRBV25-1 with TRBJ2-1; 11 positions agree with TRBD1. The ends lost 5 bases at V and 5 bases at J; junction bases unmatched: 8. CDR1 and CDR2 from the germline V gene are MGHDK and SYGVNS. CDR3 length: 16 amino acids. The CDR3 nucleotides are TGTGCCAGCAGTCCGACCGGGACAGGGGGAGACAATGAGCAGTTCTTC. It translates to CASSPTGTGGDNEQFF.

This clone was detected only once. The DNA for the CDR3 is TGCGCCAGCAGTGGCGGACAGGGGAGCTCTGGAAACACCATATATTTT. Translating it yields CASSGGQGSSGNTIYF. This chain connects TRBV10-2 to TRBJ1-3; the match to TRBD1 covers 9 bases. The CDR3 loop spans 16 amino acids. Trimming removed 4 bases from V and 0 bases from J; junction bases left unmatched: 4. CDR1 and CDR2 (germline): WSHSY, SAAADI.

This chain connects TRBV7-9 to TRBJ2-5; a weak D match, TRBD1 (6 bases). The V end lost 5 bases, the J end lost 2 bases, and 15 bases lay between the germline ends. CDR1 and CDR2 from the germline V gene are SEHNR and FQNEAQ (reference sequence). CDR3 length: 15 amino acids. The CDR3 nucleotides are TGTGCCAGCAGCCGTGCACAGGGAACGCAAGAGACCCAGTACTTC. It specifies CASSRAQGTQETQYF.

The V gene is TRBV9, the J gene TRBJ1-2, with D tentatively TRBD1 (5 bases). CDR1 and CDR2 from the germline V gene are SGDLS and YYNGEE. The CDR3 covers 15 residues. Deletions cut 4 bases from V and 7 bases from J, with 20 bases between. The CDR3: CASSLGRAAAVGYTF. CDR3 in DNA: TGTGCCAGCAGCCTGGGCAGGGCGGCCGCGGTTGGCTACACCTTC.

Only a few counts were recorded for this clone. CDR3 sequence reads: CASSLGGGGRNEQFF. CDR3 nucleotide sequence: TGCGCCAGCAGCTTGGGGGGCGGAGGGCGAAATGAGCAGTTCTTC. The chain has TRBV5-1 and TRBJ2-1; D is perhaps TRBD2 (6 bases). CDR3 length equals 15 residues. The germline CDR1 and CDR2 sequences are SGHRS and YFSETQ. Trimming took off 0 bases at V and 7 bases at J, with 14 bases between the two ends.

This rearrangement joins TRBV5-1 to TRBJ2-7; D possibly corresponds to TRBD1 (5 bases). Trimming cost V 4 bases and J 0 bases, with 17 bases left between them. Germline CDR1 SGHRS, CDR2 YFSETQ. The CDR3 has 16 amino acids. This CDR3 reads CASSPSYRMSSYEQYF. For the CDR3, the DNA is TGCGCCAGCAGCCCCTCTTACAGGATGAGCTCCTACGAGCAGTACTTC. Combining the CDR3 with reference TRBV5-1 and TRBJ2-7 gives the whole variable domain KAGVTQTPRYLIKTRGQQVTLSCSPISGHRSVSWYQQTPGQGLQFLFEYFSETQRNKGNFPGRFSGRQFSNSRSEMNVSTLELGDSALYLCASSPSYRMSSYEQYFGPGTRLTVT.

This clone was detected only once. The chain uses TRBV14 and TRBJ1-1; D gene ambiguous. The CDR3 has 14 residues. The germline CDR1 and CDR2 sequences are SGHDN and FVKESK. Trimming took 4 bases from V and 3 from J, leaving 12 bases between them. The CDR3 coding sequence is TGTGCCAGCAGCCCACAGACGACGGACACTGAAGCTTTCTTT. It codes for CASSPQTTDTEAFF.

The chain uses TRBV19 and TRBJ1-3, with D maybe TRBD1 (5 bases). V lost 5 bases, J lost 0 bases, and 8 bases lay in between. The CDR3 sequence is 14 residues long. Germline CDR1 reads LNHDA; CDR2 reads SQIVND (reference sequence). The CDR3 is CASSRQLSGNTIYF. In nucleotides, the CDR3 is TGTGCCAGTAGTCGACAGCTCTCTGGAAACACCATATATTTT.

This rearrangement joins TRBV30 to TRBJ1-3; weak D call: TRBD1 (6 bases). The CDR3 extends over 15 amino acids. The V gene's germline CDR1 is GTSNPN and CDR2 SVGIG (reference sequence). Trimming left V 4 bases short and J 0 bases short, with 13 bases between. The CDR3 reads CAWTRDTGSGNTIYF. The CDR3 DNA reads as TGTGCCTGGACCCGGGACACCGGCTCTGGAAACACCATATATTTT.

In the case of this clone: The identical CDR3 is also encoded by other nucleotide sequences in the sample. V is TRBV6-5 and J is TRBJ1-1, with D unresolved. The CDR3 has 11 residues. V was trimmed by 6 bases and J by 5 bases, leaving 7 bases between them. Germline loops: CDR1 MNHEY, CDR2 SVGAGI. CDR3 bases: TGTGCCAGCAGCAGAGGGACTGAAGCTTTCTTT. Amino acid sequence: CASSRGTEAFF.

The J gene is TRBJ2-7, the V gene TRBV7-6, with TRBD2 identical over 8 bases. CDR1 and CDR2 from the germline V gene are SGHVS and FNYEAQ. J was trimmed by 2 bases and V by 5 bases; bases with no gene match: 11. CDR3 size: 16 residues. CDR3: CASSAQSGGVTYEQYF. In nucleotides, the CDR3 is TGTGCCAGCAGCGCCCAATCCGGGGGGGTCACCTACGAGCAGTACTTC.

V and J are TRBV19 and TRBJ2-7; tentatively, D is TRBD2 (5 bases). The CDR3 contains 14 residues. The ends were cut back, 1 base at V and 5 bases at J, with 12 bases in the middle. Germline lookup yields CDR1 LNHDA and CDR2 SQIVND (reference sequence). CDR3 DNA: TGTGCCAGTAGTATAGGAACCGAGAGGGACGAGCAGTACTTC. This translates into CASSIGTERDEQYF. Full variable domain (remainder filled in from reference TRBV19 and TRBJ2-7): DGGITQSPKYLFRKEGQNVTLSCEQNLNHDAMYWYRQDPGQGLRLIYYSQIVNDFQKGDIAEGYSVSREKKESFPLTVTSAQKNPTAFYLCASSIGTERDEQYFGPGTRLTVT.

The chain is built from TRBV6-6 and TRBJ1-4, with 7 nucleotides matching TRBD1. V shed 5 bases, J shed 2 bases, and the junction held 11 bases outside the gene matches. This CDR3 contains 17 residues. CDR1 MNHNY and CDR2 SVGAGI come from the germline V gene (reference sequence). The CDR3 sequence is CASSPQLPGGTNEKLFF. In DNA, the CDR3 is TGTGCCAGCAGTCCCCAGCTTCCAGGGGGGACTAATGAAAAACTGTTTTTT.

J is TRBJ1-2 and V is TRBV24-1; TRBD1 might be the D (6 bases). The length of the CDR3 is 13 residues. Trimming removed 4 bases at V and 8 bases at J, with 13 bases between. Germline V gives CDR1 KGHDR, CDR2 SFDVKD. The CDR3 region is CATSDTTGQGYTF. CDR3 bases: TGTGCCACCAGTGACACGACAGGACAAGGCTACACCTTC.